The 14 T cell receptor beta chains in this list originate from one sample, sequenced in a study of blood T cell repertoires in COVID-19. Generated by immunoSEQ multiplex PCR, the TCRdb table keeps only in-frame clones and is missing some. The sample holds approximately 190,000 clones; 70% to 90% are singletons and the top ten take about 6.6%. The sequenced sample was peripheral blood. The source of these receptors is a woman in her forties who had recovered from COVID-19.

In DNA, the CDR3 is TGTGCCAGCAGTCTAGCGGGAGGCCTCTTCTTC. This codes for CASSLAGGLFF. The chain has TRBV6-2 or TRBV6-3 and TRBJ2-1; 11 bases align to TRBD2. V lost 5 bases, J lost 16 bases, and 4 bases stayed unmatched. CDR1 is MNHEY, CDR2 SVGEGT, per germline. The CDR3 is made up of 11 amino acids.

The V and J genes are TRBV27 and TRBJ2-2; 8 bases agree with TRBD1. Germline CDR1 reads MNHEY; CDR2 reads SMNVEV (reference sequence). The trim removed 6 bases at V and 6 bases at J, leaving 6 bases unmatched. CDR3 length: 14 residues. In DNA, the CDR3 is TGTGCCAGCAGCCGTCCAGGGGGCGCCGGGGAGCTGTTTTTT. It encodes CASSRPGGAGELFF.

The V and J genes are TRBV7-6 and TRBJ1-2; 9 nucleotides line up with TRBD1. The CDR3 consists of 18 residues. With V trimmed by 5 bases and J by 2 bases, 15 bases remained unmatched. Germline CDR1 reads SGHVS; CDR2 reads FNYEAQ. Here the CDR3 reads CASSPYALGTGLNYGYTF. The DNA for the CDR3 is TGTGCCAGCAGCCCATATGCCCTAGGGACAGGGTTAAACTATGGCTACACCTTC.

A note on this clone: Distinct nucleotide sequences in the sample also encode this CDR3. This chain uses TRBV28 with TRBJ1-2; no definite D call. The CDR3 runs 13 residues. V shed 2 bases and J shed 2 bases, with 6 bases lying between them. Germline-derived CDR1 and CDR2 are MDHEN and SYDVKM. The CDR3 sequence: CASSLGLNYGYTF. CDR3 DNA sequence: TGTGCCAGCAGTTTAGGGCTAAACTATGGCTACACCTTC.

This chain connects TRBV6-5 to TRBJ1-2; 9 bases agree with TRBD1. Germline CDR1 and CDR2: MNHEY and SVGAGI. The V segment lost 0 bases and the J segment 7 bases; nucleotides outside the gene matches: 3. The CDR3 has 14 residues. CDR3 DNA: TGTGCCAGCAGTTACTCGGACAGGGGCCGTGGCTACACCTTC. This translates into CASSYSDRGRGYTF.

The chain has TRBV3-1 (or the pseudogene TRBV3-2) and TRBJ2-7, with a tentative D call TRBD2 (6 bases). In germline, CDR1 is LGHDT, CDR2 YNNKEL (reference sequence). CDR3 size: 14 residues. The germline V and J ends were trimmed by 4 bases and 2 bases, with 12 bases remaining between them. The CDR3 nucleotides are TGTGCCAGCAGCCCCATCGGGGGAACCTACGAGCAGTACTTC. Translated: CASSPIGGTYEQYF.

The chain carries TRBV18 and TRBJ2-2, with D uncertain. The CDR3 has 14 amino acids. Between the trimmed V and J ends, which lost 2 bases and 2 bases, there was a span of 6 bases. Germline lookup yields CDR1 KGHSH and CDR2 LQKENI. CDR3 in DNA: TGTGCCAGCTCACCAAGCCCTAACACCGGGGAGCTGTTTTTT. Translating it yields CASSPSPNTGELFF.

J is TRBJ2-7 and V is TRBV12-3 or TRBV12-4; D unclear. This CDR3 contains 12 residues. V gave up 5 bases and J gave up 2 bases, with 7 bases separating them. The CDR3 DNA is TGTGCCAGCAGTAGACATGCCTACGAGCAGTACTTC. Translating gives CASSRHAYEQYF.

This clone was seen a single time. This sequence joins TRBV19 and TRBJ2-5; TRBD1 matches at 8 bases. The V gene's germline CDR1 is LNHDA and CDR2 SQIVND (reference sequence). The V segment lost 5 bases and the J segment 4 bases; nucleotides outside the gene matches: 6. This CDR3 contains 14 residues. CDR3: CASSRQGIGETQYF. CDR3 bases: TGTGCCAGTAGTCGACAGGGGATAGGAGAGACCCAGTACTTC.

The CDR3, as DNA: TGTGCCAGCAGCGACTCGGGACATCTCAATCAGCCCCAGCATTTT. Protein product: CASSDSGHLNQPQHF. The V and J genes are TRBV6-5 and TRBJ1-5, with D possibly being TRBD1 (6 bases). Per germline, CDR1 MNHEY and CDR2 SVGAGI. Between the trimmed V and J ends, which lost 6 bases and 3 bases, there was a span of 15 bases. This CDR3 is 15 amino acids long.

The V call is TRBV30, the J call TRBJ1-5; a possible D gene is TRBD1 (6 bases). The V gene lost 2 bases and the J gene lost 6 bases, with 11 bases spanning the gap. The CDR3 runs to 13 residues. Germline CDR1 and CDR2: GTSNPN and SVGIG (reference sequence). The CDR3 DNA follows: TGTGCCTGGAGTCTACAGGGCCCTCAGCCCCAGCATTTT. Protein: CAWSLQGPQPQHF.

The rearrangement joins TRBV28 to TRBJ2-7; 9 nucleotides agree with TRBD1. Germline CDR1 is MDHEN and CDR2 is SYDVKM. The V gene end was trimmed by 6 bases and the J gene end by 1 base; junction bases not matched to a gene: 7. CDR3 length: 15 amino acids. The CDR3 nucleotides read TGTGCCAGCAGCCCCGCAGACAGGGGGTCCTACGAGCAGTACTTC. This sequence encodes CASSPADRGSYEQYF.

The rearrangement uses TRBV6-6 and TRBJ1-4; D might be TRBD1 (5 bases). CDR3 length: 13 residues. Germline V gives CDR1 MNHNY, CDR2 SVGAGI (reference sequence). Trimming left V 7 bases short and J 3 bases short, with 9 bases between. CDR3 protein: CASMTGANEKLFF. The CDR3 DNA sequence: TGTGCCAGCATGACGGGGGCTAATGAAAAACTGTTTTTT.

Comments on this clone: The same CDR3 can be traced to other DNA sequences in this sample. This chain uses TRBV27 with TRBJ1-2, with a tentative D call TRBD1 (5 bases). V was shortened by 1 base and J by 4 bases, with 10 bases between the two germline ends. The germline V gene encodes CDR1 MNHEY and CDR2 SMNVEV (reference sequence). CDR3 size: 14 residues. The CDR3 coding sequence is TGTGCCAGCAGTTTATTCCAGGGTAGCTATGGCTACACCTTC. The encoded protein is CASSLFQGSYGYTF.